Below are 8 T cell receptor beta chains sequenced from a single sample in a study of a mutant IDH1 vaccine in newly diagnosed glioma. What these receptors recognize is not known. Time point meaning: week 47, end of study. A single vaccine dose contained 300 ug of mutant IDH1 20-mer peptide, and topical imiquimod was used with it. The repertoire was sequenced with immunoSEQ multiplex PCR; TCRdb's copy has only in-frame clones and lacks some. Of around 30,000 clones listed, roughly 80% are singletons. This specimen was PBMCs, taken from a glioma patient whose treatment included an IDH1 peptide vaccine. The source is a man aged 25 to 40 with glioma.

The rearrangement links TRBV30 to TRBJ2-7; TRBD1 matches 7 bases. The germline gives CDR1 GTSNPN, CDR2 SVGIG (reference sequence). Trimming took 2 bases from V and 2 from J; bases not matched to a gene: 3. The CDR3 is 13 amino acids. CDR3 region: CAWSWQGAYEQYF. The CDR3 nucleotides are TGTGCCTGGAGTTGGCAGGGGGCCTACGAGCAGTACTTC.

The chain is built from TRBV7-2 and TRBJ2-3; weak D call: TRBD2 (7 bases). V gave up 5 bases and J gave up 0 bases, with 18 bases separating them. The germline CDR1 and CDR2 sequences are SGHTA and FQGNSA. The CDR3 is 17 amino acids. CDR3 protein: CASSGWGPGLSTDTQYF. The CDR3 DNA reads as TGTGCCAGCAGCGGTTGGGGGCCGGGACTAAGCACAGATACGCAGTATTTT.

This rearrangement joins TRBV19 to TRBJ2-3; TRBD2 matches at 14 bases. CDR1 and CDR2 from the germline V gene are LNHDA and SQIVND (reference sequence). The CDR3 sequence is 18 residues long. V lost 0 bases and J lost 1; bases outside the gene matches: 3. CDR3 sequence (DNA): TGTGCCAGTAGTATAGAACCGGGACTAGCGGGAGGCACAGATACGCAGTATTTT. Encoded protein: CASSIEPGLAGGTDTQYF. The full variable domain, rest sourced from reference TRBV19 and TRBJ2-3, is DGGITQSPKYLFRKEGQNVTLSCEQNLNHDAMYWYRQDPGQGLRLIYYSQIVNDFQKGDIAEGYSVSREKKESFPLTVTSAQKNPTAFYLCASSIEPGLAGGTDTQYFGPGTRLTVL.

This chain joins TRBV19 and TRBJ1-2, with TRBD1 identical over 8 bases. The CDR3 runs 16 residues. Trimming at V came to 1 base and at J to 6 bases, leaving 10 bases not matched to a gene. CDR1 and CDR2 (germline): LNHDA, SQIVND (reference sequence). The CDR3 is CASSIGDDRGSDGYTF. DNA of the CDR3: TGTGCCAGTAGTATAGGGGACGACAGGGGAAGCGATGGCTACACCTTC.

J is TRBJ2-7 and V is TRBV6-1; the D is unclear. Germline CDR1 MNHNS, CDR2 SASEGT. The CDR3 is 13 residues long. The ends were cut back, 1 base at V and 2 bases at J, with 6 bases in the middle. CDR3 DNA sequence: TGTGCCAGCAGTGAAGAACACACCTACGAGCAGTACTTC. Translated: CASSEEHTYEQYF.

The chain employs TRBV5-6 and TRBJ2-2; maybe TRBD2 (6 bases). The CDR3 runs 15 residues. Trimming took 0 bases from V and 7 from J, leaving 13 bases between them. Looked up from germline, CDR1 is SGHDT and CDR2 is YYEEEE. The CDR3: CASSLDPARGGELFF. As DNA, the CDR3 is TGTGCCAGCAGCTTGGACCCAGCGCGGGGCGGGGAGCTGTTTTTT. Looking up the rest from reference TRBV5-6 and TRBJ2-2 gives the full variable domain: DAGVTQSPTHLIKTRGQQVTLRCSPKSGHDTVSWYQQALGQGPQFIFQYYEEEERQRGNFPDRFSGHQFPNYSSELNVNALLLGDSALYLCASSLDPARGGELFFGEGSRLTVL.

The V call is TRBV2, the J call TRBJ1-6; TRBD1 might be the D (5 bases). Trimming took 8 bases from V and 7 from J, leaving 15 bases between them. CDR3 size: 14 residues. CDR1 is SNHLY, CDR2 FYNNEI, per germline. CDR3 bases: TGTGCCAGCTGCCCGACCAGGGAGAATTCACCCCTCCACTTT. It is translated as CASCPTRENSPLHF.

V and J are TRBV5-1 and TRBJ2-7, with 9 bases fitting TRBD1. The germline V gene has CDR1 SGHRS and CDR2 YFSETQ. The CDR3 length is 14 residues. J gave up 6 bases and V 4 bases, and 8 bases lay outside the gene matches. The CDR3 DNA reads as TGCGCCAGCAGCGCGGGACAGGGTAAGACCGAGCAGTACTTC. This translates into CASSAGQGKTEQYF.